These 15 T cell receptor beta chains were all obtained from the same sample, sequenced in a study of early T cells in non-severe SARS-CoV-2 infection. TCRdb itself ran the 5' RACE reads through MiXCR, one entry per CDR3 protein. The table lists tens of thousands of distinct CDR3 sequences, around 20% of them singletons. Source: whole blood, taken at baseline. These receptors all come from an adult who was a healthcare worker with PCR-confirmed SARS-CoV-2 infection or an uninfected control (not recorded which).

This clonotype showed up many times. The gene calls are TRBV20-1 and TRBJ1-1, with TRBD1 identical over 7 bases. Germline assignment: CDR1 DFQATT and CDR2 SNEGSKA (reference sequence). The CDR3 sequence is 14 residues long. The junction had 8 bases not matched to a gene; V was cut back by 4 bases and J by 3 bases. The CDR3 loop reads CSATTDRDDTEAFF. The CDR3, as DNA: TGCAGTGCTACCACTGACAGGGATGACACTGAAGCTTTCTTT.

This clonotype has more than one count but fewer than ten. The chain carries TRBV4-2 and TRBJ1-1; D gene unclear. CDR1 and CDR2 (germline): LGHNA, YNFKEQ. The V end lost 0 bases, the J end lost 7 bases, and 9 bases lay between the germline ends. CDR3 size: 13 residues. The CDR3 nucleotides read TGTGCCAGCAGCCAAGAGCAACAGATTGAAGCTTTCTTT. It is translated as CASSQEQQIEAFF.

The V gene is TRBV7-7, the J gene TRBJ1-1; D not certain. Germline lookup yields CDR1 SSHAT and CDR2 FNYEAQ (reference sequence). The CDR3 loop spans 13 amino acids. The V end was cut by 2 bases, the J end by 2 bases, with 6 bases between. In nucleotides, the CDR3 is TGTGCCAGCAGCTTAAGTAAAAACACTGAAGCTTTCTTT. Translated: CASSLSKNTEAFF.

This clonotype was picked up a small number of times. The J gene is TRBJ1-1, the V gene TRBV30; D call uncertain. V dropped 1 base and J dropped 8 bases, with 8 bases sitting between them. This CDR3 region has 11 residues. Germline loops: CDR1 GTSNPN, CDR2 SVGIG (reference sequence). The CDR3 region has the DNA TGTGCCTGGAGTGACAGACCCGAAGCTTTCTTT. Amino acids: CAWSDRPEAFF. The full variable domain, with the rest looked up from reference TRBV30 and TRBJ1-1, is SQTIHQWPATLVQPVGSPLSLECTVEGTSNPNLYWYRQAAGRGLQLLFYSVGIGQISSEVPQNLSASRPQDRQFILSSKKLLLSDSGFYLCAWSDRPEAFFGQGTRLTVV.

The chain links TRBV5-1 to TRBJ1-1; D is perhaps TRBD1 (5 bases). From germline, CDR1 is SGHRS and CDR2 YFSETQ. Trimming took 6 bases from V and 4 from J, leaving 13 bases between them. This CDR3 spans 13 amino acids. DNA for the CDR3: TGCGCCAGCAAATCAGGGCGCAGCACTGAAGCTTTCTTT. Its protein is CASKSGRSTEAFF.

This clonotype came up a few times. This chain joins TRBV3-1 and TRBJ2-7, with 7 bases identical to TRBD1. The germline gives CDR1 LGHDT, CDR2 YNNKEL (reference sequence). Trimming cost V 3 bases and J 6 bases; bases outside gene matches: 8. CDR3 length: 14 residues. The CDR3 loop is CASSQQTGVSEQYF. In DNA, the CDR3 is TGTGCCAGCAGCCAGCAAACAGGGGTGAGCGAGCAGTACTTC.

This clonotype was detected only a few times. V and J are TRBV27 and TRBJ2-1; 7 nucleotides align to TRBD2. V shed 5 bases and J 5 bases; nucleotides not matched to a gene: 6. Germline values: CDR1 MNHEY, CDR2 SMNVEV (reference sequence). The CDR3 extends over 14 amino acids. CDR3 loop: CASSERGPNNEQFF. In nucleotides, the CDR3 is TGTGCCAGCAGTGAGCGGGGCCCCAACAATGAGCAGTTCTTC.

This clonotype was seen more than once but under ten times. V is TRBV20-1 and J is TRBJ1-1, with TRBD1 as a possible D gene (5 bases). Trimming took 3 bases from V and 0 from J, leaving 11 bases between them. Germline V lookup: CDR1 DFQATT, CDR2 SNEGSKA (reference sequence). The CDR3 runs 14 residues. CDR3 loop: CSARDMLLNTEAFF. In DNA, the CDR3 is TGCAGTGCTAGGGACATGTTGTTGAACACTGAAGCTTTCTTT.

In this sample, this clonotype turned up a few times. The genes are TRBV6-5 and TRBJ2-6, with D hard to call. Looked up from germline, CDR1 is MNHEY and CDR2 is SVGAGI. Trimming removed 2 bases at V and 1 base at J, with 6 bases between. The CDR3 runs 15 residues. The CDR3 reads CASSYGASGANVLTF. Written as DNA, the CDR3 is TGTGCCAGCAGTTACGGCGCATCTGGGGCCAACGTCCTGACTTTC.

The chain employs TRBV12-3 or TRBV12-4 and TRBJ1-1; D not resolved. CDR3 length: 11 residues. V gave up 5 bases and J gave up 6 bases, with 7 bases separating them. This CDR3 is CASSPYPEAFF. The DNA of the CDR3 is TGTGCCAGCAGTCCCTACCCTGAAGCTTTCTTT.

The chain couples TRBV5-1 to TRBJ2-6; D call uncertain. The CDR3 length is 15 residues. V lost 4 bases to trimming and J lost 1 base, with 9 bases between them. Germline V CDR1 and CDR2: SGHRS, YFSETQ. CDR3 region: CASSPRVSGANVLTF. The CDR3 DNA reads as TGCGCCAGCAGCCCCAGAGTTTCTGGGGCCAACGTCCTGACTTTC.

This clonotype was seen at least ten times. The chain has TRBV6-5 and TRBJ1-4, with 7 bases identical to TRBD1. The CDR3 has 16 residues. Trimming removed 6 bases from V and 2 bases from J; junction bases left unmatched: 9. Germline V gene sequence: CDR1 MNHEY, CDR2 SVGAGI. The CDR3 DNA is TGTGCCAGCAGCCGGGACAGCTTTGGGACTAATGAAAAACTGTTTTTT. Protein: CASSRDSFGTNEKLFF.

The chain combines TRBV12-3 or TRBV12-4 with TRBJ2-7, with 7 positions matching TRBD2. CDR3 length: 14 residues. The V segment lost 6 bases and the J segment 4 bases; nucleotides outside the gene matches: 9. The CDR3 sequence: CASRSSGAGYEQYF. In DNA, the CDR3 is TGTGCCAGCAGGTCAAGCGGGGCCGGATACGAGCAGTACTTC.

The genes are TRBV11-2 and TRBJ2-3; no firm D call. CDR3 length: 16 residues. The germline gives CDR1 SGHAT, CDR2 FQNNGV. V lost 5 bases to trimming and J lost 4 bases, with 19 bases between them. The CDR3 DNA reads TGTGCCAGCAGCCCCATGGGTTCCCAAGTCCCAGATACGCAGTATTTT. Encoded protein: CASSPMGSQVPDTQYF.

This clonotype appeared a few times. The chain recombines TRBV6-6 with TRBJ1-5; no firm D call. V lost 2 bases and J 3 bases, leaving 8 bases between the germline ends. Per the germline V gene, CDR1 is MNHNY and CDR2 is SVGAGI (reference sequence). CDR3 length: 14 amino acids. Written as DNA, the CDR3 is TGTGCCAGCAGTTACCTACGGGACAATCAGCCCCAGCATTTT. The encoded protein is CASSYLRDNQPQHF.